What follows describes a single T cell receptor beta chain. Looked up from germline, CDR1 is GTSNPN and CDR2 is SVGIG (reference sequence). V lost 1 base, J lost 0 bases, and 7 bases lay in between. CDR3 size: 13 residues. This sample is drawn from a study of blood T cell repertoires in COVID-19. Study-wide context: There were acute and convalescent COVID-19 samples, and they came from the United States, Italy and Spain.

TCRdb keeps only in-frame clones here, not all; method: immunoSEQ multiplex PCR. The sample has hundreds of thousands of clones; around 87% are singletons. The chain joins TRBV30 to TRBJ2-7; no clear D. The material sequenced was peripheral blood. This TCR derives from a woman aged 45-65 years who had recovered from COVID-19. CDR3 in DNA: TGTGCCTGGAGTGATCACAGCTCCTACGAGCAGTACTTC. Residues: CAWSDHSSYEQYF.